This T cell receptor beta chain was recorded in a study of a mutant IDH1 vaccine in newly diagnosed glioma. On the study more broadly: Treated patients comprised around 62% males and approximately 38% females, mean age around 40 years. Study-wide points: Pseudoprogression apparently lacked any relation to changes in top peripheral T cell clonotypes.

Sequencing used immunoSEQ multiplex PCR; TCRdb keeps in-frame clones, though not all of them. This table holds tens of thousands of clones, roughly four fifths found once. Time point defined: baseline, week 1 (first vaccination visit). Treatment of the sample: pre-vaccination baseline after standard-of-care therapy. Details on this clone: The antigen is not known.

After removal of 5 bases from V and 4 bases from J, the junction contained 6 bases not matched to a gene. The CDR3 totals 14 residues. CDR1 is PRHDT, CDR2 FYEKMQ, per germline (reference sequence). The receptor was derived from a man aged 25 to 40 with glioma. The sequences come from PBMCs, collected from a glioma patient treated with radiotherapy, temozolomide or both. The genes are TRBV13 and TRBJ1-1, with 8 bases lining up with TRBD1. The CDR3 region is CASSDRGRGTEAFF. The CDR3 DNA reads TGTGCCAGCAGCGACAGGGGAAGGGGCACTGAAGCTTTCTTT.